The rows below give T cell receptor beta chains drawn from one sample of a study of blood T cell repertoires in COVID-19. The repertoire was sequenced with immunoSEQ multiplex PCR; TCRdb's copy has only in-frame clones and lacks some. The sample yields about 360,000 clones, around 90% seen once. The specimen was peripheral blood. These receptors were obtained from a human donor in a cohort sampled during active COVID-19. Each CDR3 is given with its conserved first and last residue. Each record gives: D gene, CDR3 length, V gene, J gene, clone size, CDR3 protein, CDR3 DNA. A D gene is named only where the DNA matches it firmly. Only part of the rows carry a size: once, few, many, or a class if the clone is expanded.

D gene: -; CDR3 length: 16; V gene: TRBV18; J gene: TRBJ1-1; clone size: -; CDR3 protein: CASSQTGGSWKAEAFF; CDR3 DNA: TGTGCCAGCTCACAGACAGGAGGATCGTGGAAGGCTGAAGCTTTCTTT
D gene: -; CDR3 length: 13; V gene: TRBV2; J gene: TRBJ2-7; clone size: -; CDR3 protein: CASLRDFSYEQYF; CDR3 DNA: TGTGCCAGCCTCCGGGACTTCTCTTACGAGCAGTACTTC
D gene: TRBD1; CDR3 length: 15; V gene: TRBV10-3; J gene: TRBJ1-1; clone size: -; CDR3 protein: CAISENQGVISEAFF; CDR3 DNA: TGTGCCATCAGTGAAAATCAGGGGGTGATATCTGAAGCTTTCTTT
D gene: TRBD2; CDR3 length: 15; V gene: TRBV10-3; J gene: TRBJ2-2; clone size: -; CDR3 protein: CATRSSGTDTGELFF; CDR3 DNA: TGTGCCACCCGTTCTAGCGGGACTGACACCGGGGAGCTGTTTTTT
D gene: TRBD2; CDR3 length: 16; V gene: TRBV4-2; J gene: TRBJ2-1; clone size: -; CDR3 protein: CASSQESGGPYNEQFF; CDR3 DNA: TGTGCCAGCAGCCAAGAGTCGGGAGGGCCTTACAATGAGCAGTTCTTC
D gene: -; CDR3 length: 15; V gene: TRBV9; J gene: TRBJ2-3; clone size: -; CDR3 protein: CASSVAWAPTDTQYF; CDR3 DNA: TGTGCCAGCAGCGTAGCTTGGGCCCCCACAGATACGCAGTATTTT
D gene: -; CDR3 length: 14; V gene: TRBV19; J gene: TRBJ1-2; clone size: -; CDR3 protein: CASSRDRTDYGYTF; CDR3 DNA: TGTGCCAGTAGTAGAGACCGAACAGACTATGGCTACACCTTC
D gene: -; CDR3 length: 15; V gene: TRBV7-2; J gene: TRBJ2-3; clone size: -; CDR3 protein: CASSLTGISTDTQYF; CDR3 DNA: TGTGCCAGCAGCTTAACGGGTATTAGTACAGATACGCAGTATTTT
D gene: -; CDR3 length: 16; V gene: TRBV6-6; J gene: TRBJ2-3; clone size: once; CDR3 protein: CASRLALAGGPDTQYF; CDR3 DNA: TGTGCCAGCAGACTCGCACTTGCAGGGGGGCCAGATACGCAGTATTTT
D gene: TRBD1; CDR3 length: 14; V gene: TRBV28; J gene: TRBJ1-1; clone size: once; CDR3 protein: CASIKTGGFSEAFF; CDR3 DNA: TGTGCCAGCATCAAGACAGGGGGCTTCTCTGAAGCTTTCTTT
D gene: -; CDR3 length: 17; V gene: TRBV11-2; J gene: TRBJ2-2; clone size: -; CDR3 protein: CASSPLVAGAGTGELFF; CDR3 DNA: TGTGCCAGCAGCCCCTTGGTTGCGGGGGCGGGCACCGGGGAGCTGTTTTTT
D gene: -; CDR3 length: 10; V gene: TRBV6-4; J gene: TRBJ2-7; clone size: -; CDR3 protein: CAREAYEQYF; CDR3 DNA: TGTGCCCGAGAAGCCTACGAGCAGTACTTC
D gene: -; CDR3 length: 18; V gene: TRBV27; J gene: TRBJ1-6; clone size: -; CDR3 protein: CASSPRIWGGQGNSPLHF; CDR3 DNA: TGTGCCAGCAGCCCAAGGATTTGGGGTGGGCAGGGGAATTCACCCCTCCACTTT
D gene: -; CDR3 length: 17; V gene: TRBV5-6; J gene: TRBJ1-3; clone size: -; CDR3 protein: CASSPTGRFSTGNTIYF; CDR3 DNA: TGTGCCAGCAGCCCTACGGGGAGGTTTTCGACTGGAAACACCATATATTTT
D gene: -; CDR3 length: 15; V gene: TRBV5-1; J gene: TRBJ1-1; clone size: -; CDR3 protein: CASSLAIQGKTEAFF; CDR3 DNA: TGCGCCAGCAGCTTGGCCATCCAGGGGAAAACTGAAGCTTTCTTT
D gene: -; CDR3 length: 12; V gene: TRBV27; J gene: TRBJ1-1; clone size: -; CDR3 protein: CASSAPGTEAFF; CDR3 DNA: TGTGCCAGTTCGGCTCCAGGGACTGAAGCTTTCTTT
D gene: TRBD1; CDR3 length: 16; V gene: TRBV6-1; J gene: TRBJ1-2; clone size: -; CDR3 protein: CASSEALQEGASGYTF; CDR3 DNA: TGTGCCAGCAGTGAAGCGCTTCAGGAGGGGGCTTCTGGCTACACCTTC
D gene: -; CDR3 length: 13; V gene: TRBV11-3; J gene: TRBJ2-5; clone size: -; CDR3 protein: CASSYLVGETQYF; CDR3 DNA: TGTGCCAGCTCTTATCTAGTAGGAGAGACCCAGTACTTC
D gene: TRBD1; CDR3 length: 15; V gene: TRBV11-3; J gene: TRBJ2-2; clone size: -; CDR3 protein: CASSATGGFPGELFF; CDR3 DNA: TGTGCCAGCAGCGCTACAGGGGGTTTTCCCGGGGAGCTGTTTTTT
D gene: -; CDR3 length: 14; V gene: TRBV29-1; J gene: TRBJ1-1; clone size: -; CDR3 protein: CSVAGGMGNTEAFF; CDR3 DNA: TGCAGCGTGGCCGGAGGGATGGGGAACACTGAAGCTTTCTTT
D gene: TRBD2; CDR3 length: 15; V gene: TRBV18; J gene: TRBJ2-1; clone size: -; CDR3 protein: CASSPGLAGGNEQFF; CDR3 DNA: TGTGCCAGCTCTCCAGGACTAGCGGGAGGCAATGAGCAGTTCTTC
D gene: -; CDR3 length: 12; V gene: TRBV15; J gene: TRBJ2-1; clone size: -; CDR3 protein: CATSSAPNEQFF; CDR3 DNA: TGTGCCACCAGCAGCGCGCCAAATGAGCAGTTCTTC
D gene: TRBD1; CDR3 length: 16; V gene: TRBV5-1; J gene: TRBJ1-1; clone size: -; CDR3 protein: CASSSNTGAMNTEAFF; CDR3 DNA: TGCGCCAGCAGCTCCAATACAGGGGCTATGAACACTGAAGCTTTCTTT
D gene: -; CDR3 length: 17; V gene: TRBV24-1; J gene: TRBJ1-3; clone size: -; CDR3 protein: CATSDLLRRVPGNTIYF; CDR3 DNA: TGTGCCACCAGTGATTTGCTCAGGAGGGTACCGGGAAACACCATATATTTT
D gene: TRBD1; CDR3 length: 14; V gene: TRBV3-1/TRBV3-2; J gene: TRBJ1-5; clone size: -; CDR3 protein: CASSPGQDNQPQHF; CDR3 DNA: TGTGCCAGCAGCCCGGGACAGGACAATCAGCCCCAGCATTTT
D gene: TRBD1; CDR3 length: 15; V gene: TRBV7-8; J gene: TRBJ2-7; clone size: once; CDR3 protein: CASSSRTGPSYEQYF; CDR3 DNA: TGTGCCAGCAGCTCGAGGACAGGGCCTTCCTACGAGCAGTACTTC
D gene: -; CDR3 length: 14; V gene: TRBV7-2; J gene: TRBJ1-1; clone size: -; CDR3 protein: CASSLWGQNTEAFF; CDR3 DNA: TGTGCCAGCAGCTTGTGGGGCCAGAACACTGAAGCTTTCTTT
D gene: TRBD2; CDR3 length: 16; V gene: TRBV6-6; J gene: TRBJ2-3; clone size: -; CDR3 protein: CASSPSLAGGADTQYF; CDR3 DNA: TGTGCCAGCAGCCCTTCACTAGCGGGAGGGGCAGATACGCAGTATTTT
D gene: -; CDR3 length: 11; V gene: TRBV6-2/TRBV6-3; J gene: TRBJ1-2; clone size: -; CDR3 protein: CASSDRTGYTF; CDR3 DNA: TGTGCCAGCAGTGACAGGACAGGCTACACCTTC
D gene: TRBD2; CDR3 length: 16; V gene: TRBV4-1; J gene: TRBJ2-1; clone size: -; CDR3 protein: CASSPSEGLVINEQFF; CDR3 DNA: TGCGCCAGCAGCCCCTCCGAGGGACTAGTGATCAATGAGCAGTTCTTC
D gene: -; CDR3 length: 16; V gene: TRBV4-2; J gene: TRBJ2-3; clone size: -; CDR3 protein: CASSQDWPSGTDTQYF; CDR3 DNA: TGTGCCAGCAGCCAAGATTGGCCTAGCGGCACAGATACGCAGTATTTT
D gene: -; CDR3 length: 14; V gene: TRBV5-1; J gene: TRBJ2-1; clone size: -; CDR3 protein: CASSLESSYNEQFF; CDR3 DNA: TGCGCCAGCAGCTTGGAGAGCTCCTACAATGAGCAGTTCTTC
D gene: TRBD1; CDR3 length: 14; V gene: TRBV27; J gene: TRBJ2-7; clone size: -; CDR3 protein: CASSLSGTGREQYF; CDR3 DNA: TGTGCCAGCAGTTTATCGGGGACAGGGCGCGAGCAGTACTTC
D gene: TRBD2; CDR3 length: 13; V gene: TRBV7-8; J gene: TRBJ2-5; clone size: -; CDR3 protein: CASSGGGQETQYF; CDR3 DNA: TGTGCCAGCAGCGGCGGGGGTCAAGAGACCCAGTACTTC
D gene: TRBD1; CDR3 length: 14; V gene: TRBV30; J gene: TRBJ1-1; clone size: -; CDR3 protein: CAWRTSGTGGLAFF; CDR3 DNA: TGTGCCTGGAGGACCTCCGGGACAGGGGGCCTGGCTTTCTTT
D gene: -; CDR3 length: 13; V gene: TRBV21-1; J gene: TRBJ2-1; clone size: -; CDR3 protein: CASTGDRYNEQFF; CDR3 DNA: TGTGCCAGCACTGGGGACAGATACAATGAGCAGTTCTTC
D gene: TRBD1; CDR3 length: 14; V gene: TRBV9; J gene: TRBJ2-1; clone size: -; CDR3 protein: CASSLGAGGDEQFF; CDR3 DNA: TGTGCCAGCAGTCTAGGTGCAGGGGGCGATGAGCAGTTCTTC
D gene: -; CDR3 length: 14; V gene: TRBV5-4; J gene: TRBJ1-3; clone size: -; CDR3 protein: CASSSGPWGNTIYF; CDR3 DNA: TGTGCCAGCAGCTCTGGGCCTTGGGGAAACACCATATATTTT
D gene: -; CDR3 length: 18; V gene: TRBV19; J gene: TRBJ2-1; clone size: once; CDR3 protein: CASSREGRGFISGNEQFF; CDR3 DNA: TGTGCCAGTAGCCGCGAGGGAAGGGGGTTTATTTCGGGGAATGAGCAGTTCTTC
D gene: -; CDR3 length: 17; V gene: TRBV5-1; J gene: TRBJ1-5; clone size: -; CDR3 protein: CASSPRNEGRSNQPQHF; CDR3 DNA: TGCGCCAGCAGCCCCCGGAACGAGGGTCGGAGCAATCAGCCCCAGCATTTT
D gene: -; CDR3 length: 17; V gene: TRBV9; J gene: TRBJ2-5; clone size: -; CDR3 protein: CASSVPRHGTHLRPQYF; CDR3 DNA: TGTGCCAGCAGCGTACCCCGACACGGGACACATTTACGGCCCCAGTACTTC
D gene: TRBD2; CDR3 length: 14; V gene: TRBV7-3; J gene: TRBJ2-1; clone size: -; CDR3 protein: CASSSGVQREIQFF; CDR3 DNA: TGTGCCAGCAGCTCAGGGGTCCAGCGGGAGATCCAGTTCTTC
D gene: -; CDR3 length: 16; V gene: TRBV4-1; J gene: TRBJ2-4; clone size: -; CDR3 protein: CASSQDFAQGGNIQYF; CDR3 DNA: TGCGCCAGCAGCCAAGACTTCGCTCAGGGGGGAAACATTCAGTACTTC
D gene: TRBD1; CDR3 length: 14; V gene: TRBV7-9; J gene: TRBJ1-2; clone size: few; CDR3 protein: CASSSWTGNDGYTF; CDR3 DNA: TGTGCCAGCAGCTCGTGGACAGGGAACGATGGCTACACCTTC
D gene: -; CDR3 length: 14; V gene: TRBV3-1/TRBV3-2; J gene: TRBJ1-4; clone size: -; CDR3 protein: CASSQQVANEKLFF; CDR3 DNA: TGTGCCAGCAGCCAGCAGGTGGCTAATGAAAAACTGTTTTTT
D gene: TRBD1; CDR3 length: 18; V gene: TRBV7-9; J gene: TRBJ1-1; clone size: -; CDR3 protein: CASSLTRTGGLGWTEAFF; CDR3 DNA: TGTGCCAGCAGCTTAACGAGGACAGGGGGATTGGGTTGGACTGAAGCTTTCTTT
D gene: -; CDR3 length: 16; V gene: TRBV3-1/TRBV3-2; J gene: TRBJ1-6; clone size: -; CDR3 protein: CASSQVGTGFNSPLHF; CDR3 DNA: TGTGCCAGCAGCCAAGTAGGAACAGGGTTTAATTCACCCCTCCACTTT
D gene: TRBD1; CDR3 length: 17; V gene: TRBV5-1; J gene: TRBJ2-1; clone size: -; CDR3 protein: CASSSRWTGGAGNEQFF; CDR3 DNA: TGCGCCAGCAGCTCCCGGTGGACAGGGGGCGCAGGCAATGAGCAGTTCTTC
D gene: TRBD1; CDR3 length: 16; V gene: TRBV5-7; J gene: TRBJ1-6; clone size: few; CDR3 protein: CASRQGSKLGNSPLHF; CDR3 DNA: TGTGCCAGTAGACAGGGGAGTAAATTAGGGAATTCACCCCTCCACTTT
D gene: -; CDR3 length: 18; V gene: TRBV4-1; J gene: TRBJ2-2; clone size: few; CDR3 protein: CASSQDSTPEQGTGELFF; CDR3 DNA: TGCGCCAGCAGCCAAGATTCTACACCAGAACAGGGAACCGGGGAGCTGTTTTTT
D gene: -; CDR3 length: 16; V gene: TRBV4-2; J gene: TRBJ1-2; clone size: few; CDR3 protein: CASSQPGGEQIYGYTF; CDR3 DNA: TGTGCCAGCAGCCAACCGGGGGGGGAGCAAATCTATGGCTACACCTTC
D gene: -; CDR3 length: 13; V gene: TRBV30; J gene: TRBJ1-2; clone size: -; CDR3 protein: CAWSVREGDGYTF; CDR3 DNA: TGTGCCTGGAGTGTACGGGAGGGCGATGGCTACACCTTC